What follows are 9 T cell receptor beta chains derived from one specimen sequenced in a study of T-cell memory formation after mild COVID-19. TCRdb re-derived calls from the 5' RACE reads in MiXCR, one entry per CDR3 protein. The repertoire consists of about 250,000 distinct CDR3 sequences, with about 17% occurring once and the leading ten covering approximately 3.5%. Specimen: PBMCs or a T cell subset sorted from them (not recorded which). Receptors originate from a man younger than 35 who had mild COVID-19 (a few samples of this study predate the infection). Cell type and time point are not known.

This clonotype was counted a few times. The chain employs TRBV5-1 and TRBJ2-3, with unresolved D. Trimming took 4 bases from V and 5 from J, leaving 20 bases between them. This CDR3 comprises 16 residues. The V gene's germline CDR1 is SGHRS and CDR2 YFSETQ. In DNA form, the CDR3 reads TGCGCCAGCAGCCGAGACCGTTTAACCGGTGAAGATACGCAGTATTTT. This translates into CASSRDRLTGEDTQYF.

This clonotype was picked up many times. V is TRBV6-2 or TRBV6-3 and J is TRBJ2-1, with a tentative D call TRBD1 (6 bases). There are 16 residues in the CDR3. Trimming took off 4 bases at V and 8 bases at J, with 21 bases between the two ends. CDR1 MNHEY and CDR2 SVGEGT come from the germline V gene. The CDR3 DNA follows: TGTGCCAGCAGTTCGCACAGGGATCCCCCCCGGGATGAGCAGTTCTTC. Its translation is CASSSHRDPPRDEQFF.

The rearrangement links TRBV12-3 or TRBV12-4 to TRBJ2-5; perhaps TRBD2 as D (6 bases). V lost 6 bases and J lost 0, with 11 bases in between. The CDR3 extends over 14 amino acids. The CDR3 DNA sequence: TGTGCCAGCAGCCACCGGGAGCACCAAGAGACCCAGTACTTC. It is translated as CASSHREHQETQYF.

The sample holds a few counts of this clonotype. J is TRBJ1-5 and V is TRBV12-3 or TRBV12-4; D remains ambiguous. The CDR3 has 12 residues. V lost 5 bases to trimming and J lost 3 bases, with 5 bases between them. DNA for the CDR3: TGTGCCAGCAGTCTCTTCAATCAGCCCCAGCATTTT. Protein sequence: CASSLFNQPQHF.

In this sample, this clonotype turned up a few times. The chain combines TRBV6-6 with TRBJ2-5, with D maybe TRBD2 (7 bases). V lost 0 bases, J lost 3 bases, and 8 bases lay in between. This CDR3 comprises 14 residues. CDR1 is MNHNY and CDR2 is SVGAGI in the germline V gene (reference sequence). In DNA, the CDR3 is TGTGCCAGCAGTTACTCAGGGGGGGAAGAGACCCAGTACTTC. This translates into CASSYSGGEETQYF.

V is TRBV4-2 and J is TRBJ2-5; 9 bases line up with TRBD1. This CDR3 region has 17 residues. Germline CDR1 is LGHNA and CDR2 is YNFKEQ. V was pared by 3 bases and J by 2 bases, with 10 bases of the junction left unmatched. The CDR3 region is CASSQDRTGVGQETQYF. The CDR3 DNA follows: TGTGCCAGCAGCCAGGATAGGACAGGGGTCGGACAAGAGACCCAGTACTTC.

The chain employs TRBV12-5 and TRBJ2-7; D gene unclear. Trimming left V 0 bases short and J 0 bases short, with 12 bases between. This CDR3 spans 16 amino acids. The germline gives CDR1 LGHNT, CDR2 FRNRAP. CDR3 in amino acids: CASGLVKGGGSYEQYF. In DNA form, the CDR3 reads TGTGCTAGTGGTTTGGTAAAAGGTGGCGGCTCCTACGAGCAGTACTTC. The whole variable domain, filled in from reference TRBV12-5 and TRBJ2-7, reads DARVTQTPRHKVTEMGQEVTMRCQPILGHNTVFWYRQTMMQGLELLAYFRNRAPLDDSGMPKDRFSAEMPDATLATLKIQPSEPRDSAVYFCASGLVKGGGSYEQYFGPGTRLTVT.

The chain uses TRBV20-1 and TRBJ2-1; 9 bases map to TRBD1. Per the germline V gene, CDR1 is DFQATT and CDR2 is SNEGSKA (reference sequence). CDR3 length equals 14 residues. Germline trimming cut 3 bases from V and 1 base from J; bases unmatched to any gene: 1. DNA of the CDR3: TGCAGTGCTAGGGGGACAGGGTCCTACAATGAGCAGTTCTTC. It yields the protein CSARGTGSYNEQFF.

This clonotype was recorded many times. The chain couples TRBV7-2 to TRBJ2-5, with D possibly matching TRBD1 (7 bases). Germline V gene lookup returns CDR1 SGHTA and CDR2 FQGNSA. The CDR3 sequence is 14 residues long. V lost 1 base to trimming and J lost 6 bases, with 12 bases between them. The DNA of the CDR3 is TGTGCCAGCAGCTTAGGGAGGGGGCTAAAGACCCAGTACTTC. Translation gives CASSLGRGLKTQYF.